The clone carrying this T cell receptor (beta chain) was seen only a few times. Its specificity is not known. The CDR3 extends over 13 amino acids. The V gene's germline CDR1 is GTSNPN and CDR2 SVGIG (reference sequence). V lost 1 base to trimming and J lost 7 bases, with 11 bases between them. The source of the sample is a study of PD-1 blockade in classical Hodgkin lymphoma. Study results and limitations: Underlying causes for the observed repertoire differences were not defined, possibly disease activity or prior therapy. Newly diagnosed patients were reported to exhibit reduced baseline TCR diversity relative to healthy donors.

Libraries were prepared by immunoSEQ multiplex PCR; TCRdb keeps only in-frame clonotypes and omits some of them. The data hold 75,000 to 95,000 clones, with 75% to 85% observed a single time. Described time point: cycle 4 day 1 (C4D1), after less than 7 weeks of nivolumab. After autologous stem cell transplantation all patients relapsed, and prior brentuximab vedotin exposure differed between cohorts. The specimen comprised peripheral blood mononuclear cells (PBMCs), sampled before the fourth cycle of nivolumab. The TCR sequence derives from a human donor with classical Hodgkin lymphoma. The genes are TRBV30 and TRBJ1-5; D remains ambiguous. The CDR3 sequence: CAWSDDPGQPQHF. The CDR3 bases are TGTGCCTGGAGTGATGACCCCGGGCAGCCCCAGCATTTT.